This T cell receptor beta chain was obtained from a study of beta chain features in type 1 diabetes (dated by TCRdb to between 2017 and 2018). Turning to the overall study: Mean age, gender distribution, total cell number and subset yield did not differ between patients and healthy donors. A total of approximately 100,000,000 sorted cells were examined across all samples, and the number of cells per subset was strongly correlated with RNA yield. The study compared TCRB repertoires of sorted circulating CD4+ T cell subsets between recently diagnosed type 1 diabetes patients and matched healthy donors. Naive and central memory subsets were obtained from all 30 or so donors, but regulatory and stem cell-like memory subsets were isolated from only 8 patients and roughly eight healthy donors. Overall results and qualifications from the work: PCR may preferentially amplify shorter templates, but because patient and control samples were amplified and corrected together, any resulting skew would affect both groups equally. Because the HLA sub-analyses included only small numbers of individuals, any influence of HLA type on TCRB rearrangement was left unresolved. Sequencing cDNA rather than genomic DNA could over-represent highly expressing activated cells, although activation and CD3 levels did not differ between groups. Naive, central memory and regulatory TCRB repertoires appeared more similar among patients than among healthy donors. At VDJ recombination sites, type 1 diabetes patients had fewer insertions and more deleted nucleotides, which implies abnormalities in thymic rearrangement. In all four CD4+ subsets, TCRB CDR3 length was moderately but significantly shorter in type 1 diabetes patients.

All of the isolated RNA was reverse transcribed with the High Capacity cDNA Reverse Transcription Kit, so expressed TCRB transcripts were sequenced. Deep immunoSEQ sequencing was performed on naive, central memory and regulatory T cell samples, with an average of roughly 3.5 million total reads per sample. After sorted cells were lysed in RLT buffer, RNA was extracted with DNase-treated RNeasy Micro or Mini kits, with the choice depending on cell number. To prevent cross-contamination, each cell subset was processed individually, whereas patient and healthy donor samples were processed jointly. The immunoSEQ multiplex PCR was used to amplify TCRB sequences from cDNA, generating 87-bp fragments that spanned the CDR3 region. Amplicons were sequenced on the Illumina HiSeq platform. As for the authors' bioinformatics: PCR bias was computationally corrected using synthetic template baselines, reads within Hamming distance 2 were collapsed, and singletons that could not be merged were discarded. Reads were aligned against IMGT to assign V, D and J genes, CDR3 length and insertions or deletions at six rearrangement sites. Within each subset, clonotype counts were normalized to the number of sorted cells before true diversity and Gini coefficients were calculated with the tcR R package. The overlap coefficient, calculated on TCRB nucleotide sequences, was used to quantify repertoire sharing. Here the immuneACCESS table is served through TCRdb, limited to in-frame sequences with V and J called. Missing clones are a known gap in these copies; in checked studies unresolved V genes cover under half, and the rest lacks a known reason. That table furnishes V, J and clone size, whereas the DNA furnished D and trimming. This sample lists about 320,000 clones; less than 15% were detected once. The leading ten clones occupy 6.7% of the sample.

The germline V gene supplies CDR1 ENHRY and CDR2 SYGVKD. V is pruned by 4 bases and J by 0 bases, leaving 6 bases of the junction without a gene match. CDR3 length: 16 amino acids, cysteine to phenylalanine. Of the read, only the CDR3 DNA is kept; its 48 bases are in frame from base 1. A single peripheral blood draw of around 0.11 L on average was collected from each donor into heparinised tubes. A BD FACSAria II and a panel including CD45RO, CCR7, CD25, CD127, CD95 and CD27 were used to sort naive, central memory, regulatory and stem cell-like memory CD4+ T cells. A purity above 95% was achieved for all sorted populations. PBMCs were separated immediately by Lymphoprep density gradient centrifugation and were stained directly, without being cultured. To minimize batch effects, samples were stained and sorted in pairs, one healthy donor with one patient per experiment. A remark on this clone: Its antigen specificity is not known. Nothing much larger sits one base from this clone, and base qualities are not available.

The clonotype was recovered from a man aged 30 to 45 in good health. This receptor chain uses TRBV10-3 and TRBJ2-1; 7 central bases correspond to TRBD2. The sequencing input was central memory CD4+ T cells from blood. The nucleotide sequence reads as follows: TGTGCCATCAGTGGACTAGCCCCGAGCTCCTACAATGAGCAGTTCTTC. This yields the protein CAISGLAPSSYNEQFF.